This paragraph covers one TCR beta chain sequence. The target antigen is unknown. The protocol was immunoSEQ multiplex PCR, while the TCRdb copy is restricted to in-frame clones and leaves out a portion. The sample includes 90,000 to 100,000 clones, nearly 90% of them seen just once. This specimen belongs to a study of OX40 agonist ivuxolimab in advanced cancers. General study results and limits: Average numbers of expanded clones were greater in CD8+ T cells than in CD4+. Among expanded peripheral T cells, antigen specificity went undetermined.

Patients were ineligible given autoimmune disease history or systemic immunosuppression. The CDR3 extends over 16 amino acids. The V gene end was trimmed by 5 bases and the J gene end by 0 bases; junction bases not matched to a gene: 5. Germline lookup yields CDR1 MDHEN and CDR2 SYDVKM. The chain has TRBV28 and TRBJ2-3; the match to TRBD2 covers 10 bases. The sequencing here drew on CD4+ or CD8+ T cells sorted from blood, taken in a trial of the OX40 agonist ivuxolimab. This clonotype originated in an adult with an advanced solid tumor such as melanoma, head and neck, liver or kidney cancer. This CDR3 is CASSAASGSSTDTQYF. The CDR3 region has the DNA TGTGCCAGCAGTGCGGCTAGCGGGAGCAGCACAGATACGCAGTATTTT.